This TCR beta chain was sequenced in a study of blood T cell repertoires in COVID-19. Original processing notes: It was from reference gene primer amplification that nucleated cell counts were estimated. Sequencing used immunoSEQ multiplex PCR; TCRdb keeps in-frame clones, though not all of them. The DNA gave D and trimming, while V, J and clone size come from that table. In the table there are some 350,000 clones, 85% to 90% of which are singletons. The sample was peripheral blood. This TCR was recovered from a woman in her seventies with COVID-19, enrolled during active disease.

The DNA for the CDR3 is TGTGCCAGCAGCCTCGGTAACACGGCGGGGCAGCCCCAGCATTTT. Its translation is CASSLGNTAGQPQHF. This chain joins TRBV3-1 (or the pseudogene TRBV3-2) and TRBJ1-5; unclear D gene. Germline lookup yields CDR1 LGHDT and CDR2 YNNKEL (reference sequence). Trimming removed 4 bases at V and 7 bases at J, with 17 bases between. The CDR3 consists of 15 residues.